Sequencing of this TCR beta chain was carried out in a study of T-cell memory formation after mild COVID-19. A single record per CDR3 protein comes from TCRdb applying MiXCR to the 5' RACE reads. The table lists fewer than 50,000 distinct CDR3 sequences, 6% to 8.5% of them singletons. Study-wide results and limits: Those CD4+ clones that contracted were mainly in CM and EM (CD8+ ones in EMRA). The finding that pre-infection memory included some responding clones suggested that cross-reactive memory joined. Whether second-wave clones peaking at day 37 were SARS-CoV-2 specific went unconfirmed.

Trimming stripped 5 bases from V and 7 bases from J, with 14 bases between. Germline values: CDR1 SQVTM, CDR2 ANQGSEA. This CDR3 has 12 residues. Turning to this clonotype: Its antigen is as yet unknown.

The chain uses TRBV29-1 and TRBJ1-2, with D perhaps matching TRBD1 (5 bases). The sequence came from an adult who had mild COVID-19 (a few samples of this study predate the infection). Cell type and time point are not known. Sequenced input: PBMCs or a T cell subset sorted from them (not recorded which). Written as DNA, the CDR3 is TGCAGCGTTCAGGGAACCCAAACTGGCTACACCTTC. Its translation: CSVQGTQTGYTF. Full variable domain (missing parts from reference TRBV29-1 and TRBJ1-2): SAVISQKPSRDICQRGTSLTIQCQVDSQVTMMFWYRQQPGQSLTLIATANQGSEATYESGFVIDKFPISRPNLTFSTLTVSNMSPEDSSIYLCSVQGTQTGYTFGSGTRLTVV.